This TCR beta chain was observed in a study of CD8 T cells in ankylosing spondylitis. Trimming took 2 bases from V and 1 from J, leaving 11 bases between them. The CDR3 loop spans 15 amino acids. This clonotype was found a few times. Antigen specificity is unknown. The study, taken as a whole, reports: Ankylosing spondylitis blood appeared to carry a characteristic TCR beta motif of several highly homologous variants.

One entry per CDR3 protein, called by TCRdb with MiXCR from the 5' RACE reads. The sample gives about 800,000 distinct CDR3 sequences, 12% of which show up once; about 0.49% is in the top ten. This TCR came from a male donor with ankylosing spondylitis. The material sequenced was blood, either unsorted or a sorted T cell fraction (not recorded which). This chain joins TRBV12-3 or TRBV12-4 and TRBJ1-1; D ambiguous. The CDR3 bases are TGTGCCAGCAGTTTATTATGGCGGACGAACACTGAAGCTTTCTTT. This translates into CASSLLWRTNTEAFF.